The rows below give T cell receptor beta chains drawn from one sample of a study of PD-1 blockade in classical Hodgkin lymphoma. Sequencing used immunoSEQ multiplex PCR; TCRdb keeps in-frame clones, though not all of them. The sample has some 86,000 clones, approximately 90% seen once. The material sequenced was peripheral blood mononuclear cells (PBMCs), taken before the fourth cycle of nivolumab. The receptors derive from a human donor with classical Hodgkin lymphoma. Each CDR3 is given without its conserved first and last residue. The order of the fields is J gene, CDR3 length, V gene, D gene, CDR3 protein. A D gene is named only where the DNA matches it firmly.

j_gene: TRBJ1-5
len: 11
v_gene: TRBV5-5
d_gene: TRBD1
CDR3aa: ASSVRGDQPQH

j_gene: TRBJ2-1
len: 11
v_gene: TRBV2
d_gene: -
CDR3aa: ASSDGQEYEQF

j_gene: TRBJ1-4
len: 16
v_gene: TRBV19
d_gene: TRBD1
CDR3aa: ASSLLRQGAATNEKLF

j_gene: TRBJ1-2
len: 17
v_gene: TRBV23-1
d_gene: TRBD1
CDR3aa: ASSPGASHRLGQPYGYT

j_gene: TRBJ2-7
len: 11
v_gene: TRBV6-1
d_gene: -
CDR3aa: ASSPSFLSEQY

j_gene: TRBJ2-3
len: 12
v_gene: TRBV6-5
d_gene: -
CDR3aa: ASSYDSWTDTQY

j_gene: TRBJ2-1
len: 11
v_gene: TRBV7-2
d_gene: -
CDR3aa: ASSLGFDNEQF

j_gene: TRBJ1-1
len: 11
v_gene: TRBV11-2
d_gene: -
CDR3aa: ASERTANTEAF

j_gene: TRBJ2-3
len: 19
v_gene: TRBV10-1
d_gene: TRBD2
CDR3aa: ASSASRGQEASGGVAGTQY

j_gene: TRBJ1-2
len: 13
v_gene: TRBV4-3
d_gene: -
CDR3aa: ASSQEWEPRYGYT

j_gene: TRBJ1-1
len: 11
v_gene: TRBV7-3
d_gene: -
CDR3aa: ASSFGGGYEAF

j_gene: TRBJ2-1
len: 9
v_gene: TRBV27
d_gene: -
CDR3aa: ASSFGGEQF

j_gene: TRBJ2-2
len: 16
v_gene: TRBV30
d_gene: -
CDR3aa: AWSVIRRTAPNTGELF

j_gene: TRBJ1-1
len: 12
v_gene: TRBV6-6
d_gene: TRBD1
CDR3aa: ASTKGQGITEAF

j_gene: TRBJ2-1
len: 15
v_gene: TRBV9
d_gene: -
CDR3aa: ASSGNKLMSSYNEQF

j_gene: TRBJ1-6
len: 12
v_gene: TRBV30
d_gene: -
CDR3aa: AWSLERGNSPLH

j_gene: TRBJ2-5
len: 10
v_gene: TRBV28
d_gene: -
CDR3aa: ASSLNRSPQY

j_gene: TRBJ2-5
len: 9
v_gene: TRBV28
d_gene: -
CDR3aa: ASSLGETQY

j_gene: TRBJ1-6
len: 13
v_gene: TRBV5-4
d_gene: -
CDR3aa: ASNQDKGVGSPLH

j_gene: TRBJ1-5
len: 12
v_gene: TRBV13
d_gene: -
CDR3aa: ASSGSSGNQPQH

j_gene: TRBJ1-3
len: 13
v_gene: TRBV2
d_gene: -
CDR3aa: ASSLSGGSGNTIY

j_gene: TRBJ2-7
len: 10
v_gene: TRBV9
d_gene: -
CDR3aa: ASSSPSSEQY

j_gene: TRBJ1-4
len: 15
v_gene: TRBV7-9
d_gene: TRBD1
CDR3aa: ASSRTGGAPSEKKLF

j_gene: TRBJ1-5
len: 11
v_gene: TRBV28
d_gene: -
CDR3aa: ASRWAGNQPQH

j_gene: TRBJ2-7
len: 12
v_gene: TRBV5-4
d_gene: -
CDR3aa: ASKGGTESYEQY

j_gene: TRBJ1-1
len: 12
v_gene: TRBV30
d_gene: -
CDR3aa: AWSVSRANTEAF

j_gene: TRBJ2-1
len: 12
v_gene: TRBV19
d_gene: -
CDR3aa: ASSPAILYNEQF

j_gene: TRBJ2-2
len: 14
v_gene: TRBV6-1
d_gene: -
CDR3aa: ASSEDRVQNTGELF

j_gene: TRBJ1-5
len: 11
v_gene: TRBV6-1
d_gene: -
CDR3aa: ASKPQPDQPQH